The sequence of this T cell receptor (beta chain) was determined in a study of blood T cell repertoires in COVID-19 (TCRdb year 2020). For the study in its entirety: Collaborator samples came from the United States, Italy and Spain and covered acute and convalescent phases of COVID-19. The material from the prospective study consisted of cDNA or gDNA derived from T cells, B-cell-depleted T cells, or PBMCs. The dataset comprised deeply sampled blood TCRbeta repertoires from subjects exposed to, actively infected with, or recovered from COVID-19. The repertoires were released in a freely available public database intended as a resource for research on the immune response to SARS-CoV-2. The samples were drawn from two sources: the first 160 participants of the ongoing ImmuneRACE study, and 1,200 or so subjects contributed by 6 global collaborators. Nearly every sample came with metadata listing a de-identified subject ID, COVID-19 status, age in years and sex. Where available, HLA class I and class II types were taken from metadata supplied by the sample provider and were not determined by assay-based typing.

Relative to germline, V is 5 bases shorter and J is 4 bases shorter, with 10 bases between their ends. Per the germline V gene (reference sequence), SGHNT is the CDR1 and YYREEE is the CDR2. The CDR3, from cysteine to phenylalanine, totals 13 residues. The sequence is cut down to CDR3 DNA, 39 bases in frame from base 1. What the work shows at the level of the full study, not this receptor alone: Clinical and demographic metadata were provided uncurated, with the amount varying by source and participant.

Enrolling through a virtual design, the prospective study's participants ranged in age from roughly 18 to 95 years and lived across 20 to 25 United States geographic areas. In the prospective study, cohorts were assigned on the basis of participant-reported clinical history obtained from a screening survey and a study questionnaire. Recovered participants in ImmuneRACE Cohort 3 were defined by two consecutive negative NP/OP PCR tests, clearance by a healthcare professional, or resolution of symptoms. In the prospective study, mobile phlebotomists collected whole blood, serum and a nasopharyngeal or oropharyngeal swab from each participant. Participants in the prospective study had the option to provide additional blood draws and questionnaires over a roughly 2-month period. Before DNA extraction, prospective study blood samples were shipped either frozen or at room temperature. The immunoSEQ Assay, a bias-controlled multiplex PCR, was used to amplify TCRbeta CDR3 regions from genomic DNA. As for the authors' bioinformatics: Nucleated cell counts per sample were estimated from amplification of reference gene primers within the assay. To quantify the absolute abundance of each unique TCRbeta CDR3 rearrangement, sequence reads were collapsed and filtered. For each sample, productive Simpson clonality was calculated as the square root of Simpson's diversity index across productive rearrangements. In its TCRdb copy, this immuneACCESS table keeps in-frame sequences only and misses some clones. Where compared with another copy, unresolved V genes explain less than half of these, and the others have no known cause. That table supplies the V and J calls and clone size; D and trimming were determined from the DNA. This sample comprises 200,000 to 250,000 clones, approximately 80% of them detected only once. Of the sample, 1.5% to 2% falls within the top ten clones.

There are a few counts of this clone. Its antigen remains unidentified. Qualities for individual bases were not recorded, and no much larger clone is one base off. The TCR originated in a man in his sixties who had recovered from COVID-19. The sequenced material came from PBMCs or T cells enriched from blood (not recorded which). The chain is made from TRBV5-4 and TRBJ2-1; the D gene is perhaps TRBD1, from 7 matching bases. The sequenced DNA: TGTGCCAGCAGGCGGGGACAGTACAATGAGCAGTTCTTC. Translation gives CASRRGQYNEQFF.